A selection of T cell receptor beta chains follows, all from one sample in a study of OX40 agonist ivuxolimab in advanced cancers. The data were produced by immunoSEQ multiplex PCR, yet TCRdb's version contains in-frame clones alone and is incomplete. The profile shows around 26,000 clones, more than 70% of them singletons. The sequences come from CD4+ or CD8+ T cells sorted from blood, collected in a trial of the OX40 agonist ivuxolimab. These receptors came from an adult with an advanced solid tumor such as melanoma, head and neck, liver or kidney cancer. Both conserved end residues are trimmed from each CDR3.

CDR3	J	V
ASTLELDYEQY	.	TRBV6-5
ASSLAQGARDEQF	TRBJ2-1	TRBV7-9
ASSLDGQGLNYGYT	TRBJ1-2	TRBV28
ASRGYEQY	TRBJ2-7	TRBV25-1
ASSLGTSSYNEQF	TRBJ2-1	TRBV11-3
ASRDSRQPQH	TRBJ1-5	TRBV6-1
ASTPSGSFADTQY	TRBJ2-3	TRBV9
ASSGPSYEQY	TRBJ2-7	TRBV5-6
ASSLGGGGNTEAF	TRBJ1-1	TRBV4-1
ASSLLAGPSYEQY	TRBJ2-7	TRBV5-8
ASSLSSGVNEKLF	TRBJ1-4	TRBV4-1
ASSSPSSLAYYEQY	TRBJ2-7	TRBV28
ASRGRESYEQY	TRBJ2-7	TRBV5-1
ASSRELAGGMDTQY	TRBJ2-3	TRBV4-3
ASSQDVRELEAF	TRBJ1-1	TRBV4-1
AWGAWRFSSNYGYT	TRBJ1-2	TRBV30
ASSNLPGQGADDEQF	TRBJ2-1	TRBV25-1